These 21 T cell receptor beta chains were all obtained from the same sample, sequenced in a study of T cells after somatic rescue of genetic block. The table came from immunoSEQ multiplex PCR; TCRdb's copy has only in-frame clones and leaves some out. Of some 15,000 clones listed, around 70% are singletons. The sequenced sample consisted of peripheral blood mononuclear cells (PBMCs). The receptor source for this set is a man younger than 35.

This clone appeared a single time. This chain uses TRBV28 with TRBJ2-3; 7 bases line up with TRBD2. Germline V gives CDR1 MDHEN, CDR2 SYDVKM. V was pared by 4 bases and J by 3 bases, with 7 bases of the junction left unmatched. The CDR3 sequence is 15 residues long. CDR3 coding DNA: TGTGCCAGCAGTTGGAGCGGGGTGAGGACAGATACGCAGTATTTT. Its translation is CASSWSGVRTDTQYF.

The chain uses TRBV11-3 and TRBJ1-6; D is perhaps TRBD1 (5 bases). Germline V gives CDR1 SGHNT, CDR2 YENEEA. The CDR3 totals 17 residues. Trimming removed 3 bases from V and 4 bases from J, with 16 bases in between. The CDR3 nucleotides are TGTGCCAGCAGCTTCCCCCTCAACGGGGGATATAATTCACCCCTCCACTTT. Translating gives CASSFPLNGGYNSPLHF.

The rearrangement joins TRBV7-8 to TRBJ2-7; D remains unclear. The germline CDR1 and CDR2 sequences are SGHVS and FQNEAQ. Deletions cut 1 base from V and 4 bases from J, with 14 bases between. This CDR3 spans 15 amino acids. In DNA form, the CDR3 reads TGTGCCAGCAGCTTAGGGGTAGCTGCAGAATACGAGCAGTACTTC. Translation gives CASSLGVAAEYEQYF.

This clone was seen just once. Here the CDR3 DNA reads TGTGCCAGCTCCCCCCGGCGGGCGGGGGGCCATGGGGAGCAGTTCTTC. This translates into CASSPRRAGGHGEQFF. The rearrangement links TRBV18 to TRBJ2-1; TRBD2 matches at 8 bases. This CDR3 comprises 16 residues. Germline lookup yields CDR1 KGHSH and CDR2 LQKENI. The J segment lost 10 bases and the V segment lost 6 bases, leaving 17 bases of the junction unmatched.

J is TRBJ2-7 and V is TRBV7-9; a possible D gene is TRBD2 (6 bases). Germline V lookup: CDR1 SEHNR, CDR2 FQNEAQ (reference sequence). CDR3 size: 9 residues. The CDR3 region is CTGAYEQYF. The CDR3 DNA reads TGTACGGGGGCCTACGAGCAGTACTTC.

This clone was seen a single time. The J gene is TRBJ1-1, the V gene TRBV6-6; possibly TRBD1 for D (6 bases). The ends were cut back, 5 bases at V and 8 bases at J, with 15 bases in the middle. This CDR3 spans 13 amino acids. The germline gives CDR1 MNHNY, CDR2 SVGAGI (reference sequence). Here the CDR3 reads CASSHTKDSEAFF. The DNA for the CDR3 is TGTGCCAGCAGTCATACAAAGGACAGCGAAGCTTTCTTT.

V usage is TRBV28 and J usage is TRBJ1-5, with TRBD1 matching over 12 bases. The CDR3 consists of 17 residues. V lost 4 bases, J lost 9 bases, and 13 bases stayed unmatched. The germline gives CDR1 MDHEN, CDR2 SYDVKM. The CDR3 sequence is CASSSAGTGGVRRPQHF. The CDR3 region has the DNA TGTGCCAGCAGTTCTGCCGGGACAGGGGGCGTTAGGCGGCCCCAGCATTTT.

The chain couples TRBV2 to TRBJ1-2; D uncertain. The V end was cut by 0 bases, the J end by 4 bases, with 9 bases between. CDR1 SNHLY and CDR2 FYNNEI come from the germline V gene. The CDR3 spans 14 residues. The CDR3 DNA is TGTGCCAGCAGTGAAGCGCTCGGGCCCTATGGCTACACCTTC. Its translation: CASSEALGPYGYTF.

Sample share makes this clone medium-sized. The DNA for the CDR3 is TGTGCCAGCAGTGAGGGACTGCCGGGAGGGGCCTACGAGCAGTACTTC. It is translated as CASSEGLPGGAYEQYF. The chain employs TRBV2 and TRBJ2-7; 8 bases map to TRBD2. Trimming at V came to 3 bases and at J to 2 bases, leaving 9 bases not matched to a gene. The CDR3 contains 16 residues. Germline values: CDR1 SNHLY, CDR2 FYNNEI.

J is TRBJ1-4 and V is TRBV18; D is unresolved. The CDR3 is made up of 16 amino acids. The germline V and J ends were trimmed by 5 bases and 5 bases, with 18 bases remaining between them. CDR1 and CDR2 (germline): KGHSH, LQKENI. CDR3 coding DNA: TGTGCCAGCTCAATAATCACGTCTCTTAACAATGAAAAACTGTTTTTT. Its translation: CASSIITSLNNEKLFF.

The chain uses TRBV19 and TRBJ2-1, with a possible D match to TRBD2 (6 bases). V lost 4 bases and J 9 bases, leaving 10 bases between the germline ends. The CDR3 is 12 residues long. Germline CDR1 LNHDA, CDR2 SQIVND (reference sequence). The chain's CDR3 is CASSRSGFEQFF. DNA for the CDR3: TGTGCCAGTAGTAGAAGCGGGTTTGAGCAGTTCTTC.

The chain recombines TRBV30 with TRBJ2-1, with no clear D. CDR1 and CDR2 (germline): GTSNPN, SVGIG (reference sequence). Trimming cost V 2 bases and J 9 bases, with 8 bases left between them. The CDR3 loop spans 11 amino acids. The CDR3 region is CAWSRSGEQFF. DNA for the CDR3: TGTGCCTGGAGTAGGTCGGGTGAGCAGTTCTTC.

CDR3 bases: TGCGCCAGCAGGTATACAGGGGGCGTGGAGACCCAGTACTTC. Protein sequence: CASRYTGGVETQYF. This sequence joins TRBV5-1 and TRBJ2-5, with TRBD1 matching over 9 bases. The V segment lost 5 bases and the J segment 5 bases; nucleotides outside the gene matches: 7. This CDR3 contains 14 residues. The germline V gene has CDR1 SGHRS and CDR2 YFSETQ.

This clone was seen once. The chain links TRBV2 to TRBJ2-1, with D uncertain. This CDR3 comprises 12 residues. The V and J ends lost 3 bases and 8 bases respectively, with 8 bases between them. Germline V lookup: CDR1 SNHLY, CDR2 FYNNEI. The CDR3 here is CASSDEGYEQFF. Written as DNA, the CDR3 is TGTGCCAGCAGTGATGAAGGGTATGAGCAGTTCTTC. Using reference TRBV2 and TRBJ2-1 for the parts outside the CDR3, the full variable domain is EPEVTQTPSHQVTQMGQEVILRCVPISNHLYFYWYRQILGQKVEFLVSFYNNEISEKSEIFDDQFSVERPDGSNFTLKIRSTKLEDSAMYFCASSDEGYEQFFGPGTRLTVL.

The chain uses TRBV5-1 and TRBJ2-5, with no clear D. The J call could be wrong; TRBJ2-7 is a better fit for the DNA end. This CDR3 contains 14 residues. Germline assignment: CDR1 SGHRS and CDR2 YFSETQ. This CDR3 reads CASSSRQGNYEQYF. The CDR3 nucleotides are TGCGCCAGCAGCTCTCGACAAGGGAACTACGAGCAGTACTTC.

The rearrangement joins TRBV18 to TRBJ1-4, with D perhaps matching TRBD1 (5 bases). Germline CDR1 and CDR2: KGHSH and LQKENI. The V end was cut by 1 base, the J end by 7 bases, with 16 bases between. The CDR3 consists of 16 residues. DNA for the CDR3: TGTGCCAGCTCACCACTCGGGGTAAGCAGGGCTGAAAAACTGTTTTTT. This gives the protein CASSPLGVSRAEKLFF.

The genes are TRBV7-3 and TRBJ2-5, with 11 bases aligning to TRBD2. The V gene end was trimmed by 3 bases and the J gene end by 3 bases; junction bases not matched to a gene: 3. The V gene's germline CDR1 is SGHTA and CDR2 FQGTGA. The CDR3 contains 15 residues. For the CDR3, the DNA is TGTGCCAGCAGCTTGGGGACTAGCGGAAAAGAGACCCAGTACTTC. This gives the protein CASSLGTSGKETQYF.

The chain combines TRBV6-6 with TRBJ1-3; D uncertain. Germline loops: CDR1 MNHNY, CDR2 SVGAGI (reference sequence). The CDR3 has 14 amino acids. V lost 0 bases and J 0 bases, leaving 3 bases between the germline ends. CDR3 in amino acids: CASSYSASGNTIYF. CDR3 nucleotide sequence: TGTGCCAGCAGTTACTCGGCCTCTGGAAACACCATATATTTT.

The table lists this clone with a few counts. In DNA form, the CDR3 reads TGTGCCTGGAGTGTATCTTGGCACTACTACGAGCAGTACTTC. Amino acid sequence: CAWSVSWHYYEQYF. The chain employs TRBV30 and TRBJ2-7; D is uncertain. Per germline, CDR1 GTSNPN and CDR2 SVGIG (reference sequence). V was cut by 0 bases and J by 3 bases, with 12 bases left in between. This CDR3 contains 14 residues.

This clone is judged large (0.1 to 1%). The rearrangement uses TRBV7-9 and TRBJ1-1; D not resolved. The CDR3 runs to 13 residues. Trimming pared 7 bases from V and 1 base from J, leaving 10 bases between. Germline assignment: CDR1 SEHNR and CDR2 FQNEAQ (reference sequence). CDR3: CASITEGNTEAFF. The CDR3 nucleotides are TGTGCCAGCATAACAGAGGGGAACACTGAAGCTTTCTTT.

By its share, this clone is medium-sized. The chain uses TRBV7-9 and TRBJ1-2; tentative D call: TRBD1 (6 bases). This CDR3 comprises 16 residues. The V gene's germline CDR1 is SEHNR and CDR2 FQNEAQ (reference sequence). V lost 7 bases, J lost 1 base, and 19 bases lay in between. CDR3 residues: CASTLSGTTSNYGYTF. The CDR3 DNA reads as TGTGCCAGCACTCTATCTGGGACAACTAGTAACTATGGCTACACCTTC.